Presented here are 30 T cell receptor beta chains from one specimen sequenced in a study of blood T cell repertoires in COVID-19 (dated by TCRdb to the early 2020s). Library method: the immunoSEQ multiplex PCR assay. Here the immuneACCESS table is served through TCRdb, limited to in-frame sequences with V and J called. Missing clones are a known gap in these copies; in checked studies unresolved V genes cover under half, and the rest lacks a known reason. For this sample the table gives about 65,000 clones, of which roughly 90% were detected only once. About 1.3% of the sample lies in the top ten. Sequencing input: peripheral blood. Every receptor here comes from a man between 60 and 75 years old with acute or convalescent COVID-19.

The CDR3 reads CAISEPLGSGELFF. CDR3 bases: TGTGCCATCAGTGAGCCCTTGGGGAGCGGGGAGCTGTTTTTT. The rearrangement joins TRBV10-3 to TRBJ2-2; maybe TRBD2 (5 bases). Between the trimmed V and J ends, which lost 2 bases and 7 bases, there was a span of 11 bases. Germline V gene lookup returns CDR1 ENHRY and CDR2 SYGVKD. The CDR3 consists of 14 residues.

The chain recombines TRBV6-5 with TRBJ1-2; D not resolved. The germline CDR1 and CDR2 sequences are MNHEY and SVGAGI. The CDR3 has 11 residues. Trimming took off 8 bases at V and 8 bases at J, with 12 bases between the two ends. This CDR3 reads CASRLNGGYTF. The CDR3 nucleotides are TGTGCCAGCCGATTGAACGGGGGCTACACCTTC.

This clone was observed a handful of times. V gene TRBV29-1 combines with J gene TRBJ1-2; no firm D call. Germline V gene sequence: CDR1 SQVTM, CDR2 ANQGSEA. Deletions cut 4 bases from V and 6 bases from J, with 9 bases between. The CDR3 sequence is 11 residues long. The CDR3 sequence is CSVGGSHGYTF. The CDR3 DNA is TGCAGCGTTGGAGGGAGCCATGGCTACACCTTC.

The V and J genes are TRBV18 and TRBJ1-4; D is unresolved. The CDR3 length is 12 residues. Trimming removed 2 bases from V and 13 bases from J, with 11 bases in between. Germline CDR1 is KGHSH and CDR2 is LQKENI. CDR3 protein: CASSPEAVGLFF. The CDR3 bases are TGTGCCAGCTCACCAGAGGCTGTTGGACTGTTTTTT. Supplemented by reference TRBV18 and TRBJ1-4, the full variable domain reads NAGVMQNPRHLVRRRGQEARLRCSPMKGHSHVYWYRQLPEEGLKFMVYLQKENIIDESGMPKERFSAEFPKEGPSILRIQQVVRGDSAAYFCASSPEAVGLFFGSGTQLSVL.

This clone was found once. This chain joins TRBV5-6 and TRBJ2-2; D is unresolved. The CDR3 spans 14 residues. Trimming took off 0 bases at V and 4 bases at J, with 7 bases between the two ends. CDR1 is SGHDT, CDR2 YYEEEE, per germline. CDR3 protein: CASSLDRSTGELFF. The CDR3 DNA is TGTGCCAGCAGCTTGGATAGGAGCACCGGGGAGCTGTTTTTT.

The V and J genes are TRBV29-1 and TRBJ2-3; D is unclear. Trimming removed 7 bases at V and 6 bases at J, with 14 bases between. The germline V gene encodes CDR1 SQVTM and CDR2 ANQGSEA. The CDR3 sequence is 12 residues long. Here the CDR3 reads CSGSVSWDTQYF. In DNA, the CDR3 is TGCAGCGGGAGTGTATCATGGGATACGCAGTATTTT.

This chain connects TRBV4-1 to TRBJ2-5; the match to TRBD1 covers 7 bases. Germline CDR1 and CDR2: MGHRA and YSYEKL. This CDR3 comprises 15 residues. After removal of 4 bases from V and 1 base from J, the junction contained 6 bases not matched to a gene. The CDR3 DNA is TGCGCCAGCAGCCCCCCAGGGGGTGGCCAAGAGACCCAGTACTTC. It codes for CASSPPGGGQETQYF.

In this sample, this clone turned up a few times. The J gene is TRBJ1-2, the V gene TRBV6-5; D may be TRBD1 (5 bases). Trimming took 2 bases from V and 3 from J, leaving 10 bases between them. CDR1 and CDR2 (germline): MNHEY, SVGAGI. CDR3 length: 14 amino acids. CDR3: CASSYGGKDYGYTF. DNA for the CDR3: TGTGCCAGCAGTTACGGGGGGAAGGACTATGGCTACACCTTC.

The rearrangement joins TRBV25-1 to TRBJ2-1, with 7 nucleotides matching TRBD1. Germline CDR1 reads MGHDK; CDR2 reads SYGVNS. V shed 3 bases, J shed 0 bases, and the junction held 5 bases outside the gene matches. The CDR3 spans 16 residues. CDR3 DNA: TGTGCCAGCAGTGATCGGACAGGAGGCTCCTACAATGAGCAGTTCTTC. Protein: CASSDRTGGSYNEQFF.

V is TRBV4-1 and J is TRBJ2-7; unclear D gene. The V gene lost 2 bases and the J gene lost 4 bases, with 9 bases spanning the gap. Germline V gene lookup returns CDR1 MGHRA and CDR2 YSYEKL. This CDR3 region has 13 residues. CDR3: CASSQSLTYEQYF. The CDR3 DNA reads TGCGCCAGCAGCCAATCCCTTACTTACGAGCAGTACTTC.

The chain has TRBV2 and TRBJ1-5, with a possible D match to TRBD1 (5 bases). V was cut by 2 bases and J by 11 bases, with 19 bases left in between. The CDR3 runs 15 residues. Germline lookup yields CDR1 SNHLY and CDR2 FYNNEI. For the CDR3, the DNA is TGTGCCAGCAGTGAAACCCCAGGGATGGTTTCAGCCCAGCATTTT. This codes for CASSETPGMVSAQHF.

The chain carries TRBV27 and TRBJ1-1; D is unclear. CDR1 MNHEY and CDR2 SMNVEV come from the germline V gene (reference sequence). Between the trimmed V and J ends, which lost 3 bases and 5 bases, there was a span of 10 bases. The CDR3 is 13 amino acids. The CDR3 loop is CASSFWGGTEAFF. The CDR3 nucleotides are TGTGCCAGCAGTTTTTGGGGAGGGACTGAAGCTTTCTTT.

V and J are TRBV24-1 and TRBJ1-6, with TRBD1 as a possible D gene (5 bases). Germline V gives CDR1 KGHDR, CDR2 SFDVKD. V lost 4 bases and J 8 bases, leaving 26 bases between the germline ends. This CDR3 has 19 amino acids. CDR3 nucleotide sequence: TGTGCCACCAGTGACCCCGGAAGGCACCGAGACAGTGAGGATTCACCCCTCCACTTT. This sequence encodes CATSDPGRHRDSEDSPLHF.

V usage is TRBV28 and J usage is TRBJ2-3, with D perhaps matching TRBD1 (6 bases). With 3 bases removed from V and 2 bases from J, the gap between germline ends came to 12 bases. Germline CDR1 is MDHEN and CDR2 is SYDVKM. The CDR3 spans 15 residues. The CDR3 sequence: CASSLAGVVTDTQYF. CDR3 sequence (DNA): TGTGCCAGCAGTTTGGCAGGGGTCGTCACAGATACGCAGTATTTT.

The chain has TRBV29-1 and TRBJ2-3; D is perhaps TRBD1 (6 bases). V was trimmed by 6 bases and J by 0 bases, leaving 16 bases between them. Per germline, CDR1 SQVTM and CDR2 ANQGSEA. The CDR3 loop spans 15 amino acids. The CDR3 nucleotides read TGCAGCGTCGGAGCTGGGACAACTAGCACAGATACGCAGTATTTT. Its translation is CSVGAGTTSTDTQYF.

This clone was counted once. V and J are TRBV6-5 and TRBJ2-7, with TRBD1 identical over 9 bases. V trimming: 7 bases; J trimming: 1 base; junction bases outside the gene matches: 5. Germline CDR1 is MNHEY and CDR2 is SVGAGI. The length of the CDR3 is 14 residues. The DNA of the CDR3 is TGTGCCAGCAAGGACAGGGGTGTTTCCTACGAGCAGTACTTC. This translates into CASKDRGVSYEQYF.

The V gene is TRBV5-1, the J gene TRBJ1-6; D possibly corresponds to TRBD1 (5 bases). This CDR3 is built from 16 residues. The ends were cut back, 1 base at V and 10 bases at J, with 18 bases in the middle. The germline CDR1 and CDR2 sequences are SGHRS and YFSETQ. In nucleotides, the CDR3 is TGCGCCAGCAGCTTGACGGCAGGGACTACGACATCACCCCTCCACTTT. As protein: CASSLTAGTTTSPLHF.

This chain uses TRBV5-1 with TRBJ2-7; 7 positions match TRBD1. The V and J ends lost 7 bases and 1 base, in that order; junction bases with no gene match: 5. CDR1 and CDR2 from the germline V gene are SGHRS and YFSETQ. CDR3 length: 13 amino acids. The CDR3 is CASRQGISYEQYF. The CDR3 DNA reads TGCGCCAGCCGACAGGGAATATCCTACGAGCAGTACTTC.

V is TRBV30 and J is TRBJ1-4; possible D gene TRBD1, 5 bases. Germline CDR1 reads GTSNPN; CDR2 reads SVGIG (reference sequence). The CDR3 consists of 16 residues. Trimming shortened V by 1 base and J by 4 bases, and 16 bases separated the two germline ends. Written as DNA, the CDR3 is TGTGCCTGGAGTGAAGGTGGAAGGGGCCTTAATGAAAAACTGTTTTTT. This codes for CAWSEGGRGLNEKLFF.

This chain connects TRBV9 to TRBJ2-7, with D maybe TRBD2 (5 bases). Germline V lookup: CDR1 SGDLS, CDR2 YYNGEE. This CDR3 contains 15 residues. V lost 0 bases to trimming and J lost 0 bases, with 10 bases between them. The CDR3 bases are TGTGCCAGCAGCGTAGGGCCGGGGAGCTCCTACGAGCAGTACTTC. This gives the protein CASSVGPGSSYEQYF.

This clone was counted a single time. J is TRBJ1-1 and V is TRBV21-1. TRBV21-1 represents a pseudogene. The CDR3 consists of 17 residues. The CDR3 reads CASSKAKSLGSGTEAFF. CDR3 bases: TGTGCCAGCAGCAAAGCAAAATCTTTGGGCTCGGGGACTGAAGCTTTCTTT.

This chain joins TRBV11-2 and TRBJ2-1, with a possible D match to TRBD1 (6 bases). CDR1 is SGHAT and CDR2 is FQNNGV in the germline V gene. The ends were cut back, 0 bases at V and 5 bases at J, with 11 bases in the middle. The CDR3 runs 15 residues. For the CDR3, the DNA is TGTGCCAGCAGCTTAGATTGGGGGCAGGACAATGAGCAGTTCTTC. Protein: CASSLDWGQDNEQFF.

The gene calls are TRBV6-5 and TRBJ1-1; 7 bases align to TRBD1. J was trimmed by 4 bases and V by 10 bases; bases with no gene match: 3. This CDR3 comprises 11 residues. Germline V CDR1 and CDR2: MNHEY, SVGAGI. The CDR3, as DNA: TGTGCCACCTCAGGGGGCACTGAAGCTTTCTTT. It specifies CATSGGTEAFF.

This chain connects TRBV5-4 to TRBJ1-6; no firm D call. Germline values: CDR1 SGHNT, CDR2 YYREEE (reference sequence). The V end lost 6 bases, the J end lost 7 bases, and 14 bases lay between the germline ends. CDR3 length: 14 amino acids. The CDR3 is CASKDNYPNSPLHF. CDR3 sequence (DNA): TGTGCCAGCAAGGATAACTACCCCAATTCACCCCTCCACTTT.

In this sample, this clone is medium-sized. The genes are TRBV30 and TRBJ1-1; TRBD1 agrees at 8 bases. The CDR3 totals 13 residues. Germline loops: CDR1 GTSNPN, CDR2 SVGIG (reference sequence). Losses at the gene ends were 2 bases for V and 8 bases for J; bases not matched to a gene: 7. CDR3 protein: CAWSSTTGDEAFF. The DNA of the CDR3 is TGTGCCTGGAGTTCTACGACAGGGGACGAAGCTTTCTTT.

The rearrangement links TRBV18 to TRBJ1-4; 7 nucleotides line up with TRBD1. V lost 5 bases, J lost 0 bases, and 3 bases stayed unmatched. In germline, CDR1 is KGHSH, CDR2 LQKENI. The CDR3 is 15 amino acids. In nucleotides, the CDR3 is TGTGCCAGCTCAAGGGACAGCACAACTAATGAAAAACTGTTTTTT. It is translated as CASSRDSTTNEKLFF.

This clone was observed a few times. CDR3 region: CASRGQGSQPQHF. DNA for the CDR3: TGTGCCAGCAGAGGACAGGGGTCTCAGCCCCAGCATTTT. This chain uses TRBV6-5 with TRBJ1-5; 9 bases agree with TRBD1. V shed 6 bases and J 6 bases; nucleotides not matched to a gene: 3. This CDR3 region has 13 residues. CDR1 and CDR2 from the germline V gene are MNHEY and SVGAGI.

This chain joins TRBV6-6 and TRBJ1-2; D is possibly TRBD1 (5 bases). The CDR3 sequence is 13 residues long. The V gene lost 7 bases and the J gene lost 4 bases, with 13 bases spanning the gap. Germline V lookup: CDR1 MNHNY, CDR2 SVGAGI (reference sequence). The CDR3 nucleotides are TGTGCCAGCACCTTGACAGCTACCTATGGCTACACCTTC. Protein sequence: CASTLTATYGYTF.

The V gene is TRBV24-1, the J gene TRBJ1-5; no definite D call. CDR1 KGHDR and CDR2 SFDVKD come from the germline V gene. V gave up 4 bases and J gave up 6 bases, with 18 bases separating them. This CDR3 has 16 residues. The CDR3 loop is CATSDPETYPTQPQHF. CDR3 nucleotides: TGTGCCACCAGTGACCCGGAGACTTATCCTACTCAGCCCCAGCATTTT.

The V gene is TRBV5-1, the J gene TRBJ1-3; 7 nucleotides align to TRBD1. The length of the CDR3 is 15 residues. Germline V gene sequence: CDR1 SGHRS, CDR2 YFSETQ. The V segment lost 0 bases and the J segment 4 bases; nucleotides outside the gene matches: 4. The DNA of the CDR3 is TGCGCCAGCAGCTTGGCCGGGACAGCGGGAAACACCATATATTTT. It specifies CASSLAGTAGNTIYF.